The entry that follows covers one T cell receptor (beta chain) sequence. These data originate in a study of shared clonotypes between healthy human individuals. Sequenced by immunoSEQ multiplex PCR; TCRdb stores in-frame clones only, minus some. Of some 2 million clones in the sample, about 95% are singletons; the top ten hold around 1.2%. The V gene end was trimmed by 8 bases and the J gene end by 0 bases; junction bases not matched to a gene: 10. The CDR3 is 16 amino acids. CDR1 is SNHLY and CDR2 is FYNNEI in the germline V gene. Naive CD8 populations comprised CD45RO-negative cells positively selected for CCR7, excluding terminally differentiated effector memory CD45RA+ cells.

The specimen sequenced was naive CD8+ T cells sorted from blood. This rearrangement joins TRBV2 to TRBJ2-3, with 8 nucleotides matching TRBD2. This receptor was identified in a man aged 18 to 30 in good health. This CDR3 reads CASPSSSGFSTDTQYF. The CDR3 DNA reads TGTGCCAGCCCGTCCTCTAGCGGGTTCAGCACAGATACGCAGTATTTT. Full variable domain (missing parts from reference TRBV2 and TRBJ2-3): EPEVTQTPSHQVTQMGQEVILRCVPISNHLYFYWYRQILGQKVEFLVSFYNNEISEKSEIFDDQFSVERPDGSNFTLKIRSTKLEDSAMYFCASPSSSGFSTDTQYFGPGTRLTVL.